One and the same sample provided the 23 T cell receptor beta chains below, sequenced in a study of cytomegalovirus exposure and HLA in healthy donors. Clones were read by immunoSEQ multiplex PCR, and TCRdb kept only the in-frame ones, dropping some. The table has more than 45,000 clones, roughly 90% seen once. Sequencing was performed on PBMCs. Receptors originate from a woman in her 30s in good health and CMV-seronegative.

V usage is TRBV7-2 and J usage is TRBJ2-7, with D perhaps matching TRBD2 (6 bases). The CDR3 has 14 residues. Trimming took off 4 bases at V and 2 bases at J, with 12 bases between the two ends. CDR1 is SGHTA and CDR2 is FQGNSA in the germline V gene. Here the CDR3 DNA reads TGTGCCAGCAGCTCCCGAGCGGGTGCCTACGAGCAGTACTTC. Translated, it gives CASSSRAGAYEQYF.

The chain recombines TRBV28 with TRBJ2-2; D is perhaps TRBD1 (8 bases). The germline gives CDR1 MDHEN, CDR2 SYDVKM. This CDR3 is built from 13 residues. V lost 9 bases, J lost 7 bases, and 15 bases lay in between. Written as DNA, the CDR3 is TGTGCCAGTCAGGGGGCGGGGGTCGGGGAGCTGTTTTTT. Translating it yields CASQGAGVGELFF.

In DNA form, the CDR3 reads TGTGCCAGTCGATACCGGGGACAGACTTTCGGAAACACCATATATTTT. Its protein product is CASRYRGQTFGNTIYF. This sequence joins TRBV19 and TRBJ1-3; 7 nucleotides line up with TRBD1. This CDR3 region has 16 residues. In germline, CDR1 is LNHDA, CDR2 SQIVND (reference sequence). V was pared by 8 bases and J by 4 bases, with 14 bases of the junction left unmatched.

The rearrangement uses TRBV27 and TRBJ2-7; 7 nucleotides match TRBD2. V gave up 6 bases and J gave up 4 bases; unmatched junction bases: 9. The CDR3 loop spans 14 amino acids. CDR1 is MNHEY, CDR2 SMNVEV, per germline (reference sequence). As DNA, the CDR3 is TGTGCCAGCAGAATGTCGGCTAGCGGATACGAGCAGTACTTC. Protein: CASRMSASGYEQYF.

The J gene is TRBJ1-2, the V gene TRBV5-1, with D perhaps matching TRBD1 (6 bases). Germline V CDR1 and CDR2: SGHRS, YFSETQ. Trimming cost V 3 bases and J 5 bases, with 14 bases left between them. CDR3 length: 14 amino acids. The DNA for the CDR3 is TGCGCCAGCAGCTCGGGAGGGGGATCATATGGCTACACCTTC. Translating it yields CASSSGGGSYGYTF.

This clone was picked up a small number of times. The genes are TRBV9 and TRBJ2-7; D gene uncertain. The germline V and J ends were trimmed by 0 bases and 5 bases, with 12 bases remaining between them. The CDR3 runs 14 residues. Per the germline V gene, CDR1 is SGDLS and CDR2 is YYNGEE. The DNA of the CDR3 is TGTGCCAGCAGCGTAGTGTCCAGTTCCAACGAGCAGTACTTC. Translating it yields CASSVVSSSNEQYF.

This rearrangement joins TRBV30 to TRBJ2-1; D is unresolved. CDR1 and CDR2 from the germline V gene are GTSNPN and SVGIG (reference sequence). The CDR3 totals 12 residues. Trimming took 0 bases from V and 12 from J, leaving 12 bases between them. CDR3 amino acids: CAWSVGAILQFF. The DNA for the CDR3 is TGTGCCTGGAGTGTAGGAGCCATCCTGCAGTTCTTC.

The chain couples TRBV6-4 to TRBJ2-1; unclear D gene. CDR3 length equals 13 residues. With 0 bases removed from V and 9 bases from J, the gap between germline ends came to 9 bases. Germline CDR1 MRHNA, CDR2 SNTAGT. CDR3 in amino acids: CASSDSRVTEQFF. DNA for the CDR3: TGTGCCAGCAGTGACTCCCGCGTCACTGAGCAGTTCTTC.

The chain links TRBV11-2 to TRBJ2-1, with TRBD2 as a possible D gene (6 bases). This CDR3 contains 15 residues. Germline V gives CDR1 SGHAT, CDR2 FQNNGV. Trimming removed 4 bases at V and 7 bases at J, with 17 bases between. The CDR3 protein is CASSWGTAHLNEQFF. The CDR3 nucleotides read TGTGCCAGCAGCTGGGGGACTGCTCACTTAAATGAGCAGTTCTTC.

V usage is TRBV10-3 and J usage is TRBJ2-7; 12 nucleotides line up with TRBD2. Germline V lookup: CDR1 ENHRY, CDR2 SYGVKD. V gave up 3 bases and J gave up 4 bases; unmatched junction bases: 4. The CDR3 length is 15 residues. The CDR3 is CAISDSTSGRYEQYF. The CDR3 nucleotides are TGTGCCATCAGTGATAGTACTAGCGGGAGGTACGAGCAGTACTTC.

The chain uses TRBV7-2 and TRBJ2-3; TRBD2 agrees at 13 bases. CDR1 and CDR2 (germline): SGHTA, FQGNSA. The CDR3 spans 15 residues. V lost 5 bases to trimming and J lost 13 bases; unmatched junction nucleotides: 12. The CDR3 loop is CASSDGLAGVKEEYF. The CDR3 DNA sequence: TGTGCCAGCAGCGACGGACTAGCGGGAGTCAAGGAAGAGTATTTT.

This chain links TRBV11-3 with TRBJ2-1; 9 bases are a match to TRBD2. There are 15 residues in the CDR3. Unmatched junction bases numbered 5, after V lost 1 base and J lost 7 bases. CDR1 SGHNT and CDR2 YENEEA come from the germline V gene. The CDR3 bases are TGTGCCAGCAGCTTAGTAAGCGGGGGGTGGAATGAGCAGTTCTTC. This translates into CASSLVSGGWNEQFF.

CDR3 region: CSVAGTGFEQYF. The CDR3 bases are TGCAGCGTCGCCGGGACAGGGTTCGAGCAGTACTTC. V and J are TRBV29-1 and TRBJ2-7; 9 bases align to TRBD1. The V and J ends lost 6 bases and 6 bases, in that order; junction bases with no gene match: 6. This CDR3 has 12 amino acids. CDR1 SQVTM and CDR2 ANQGSEA come from the germline V gene.

This sequence joins TRBV11-2 and TRBJ2-3; D is ambiguous. This CDR3 is 15 amino acids long. Germline CDR1 is SGHAT and CDR2 is FQNNGV. V was pared by 5 bases and J by 1 base, with 13 bases between. CDR3 in amino acids: CASSPRAGGTDTQYF. The CDR3 DNA reads as TGTGCCAGCAGCCCGCGTGCAGGTGGCACAGATACGCAGTATTTT.

The V and J genes are TRBV6-5 and TRBJ1-1, with D possibly TRBD1 on 5 matching bases. Germline CDR1 and CDR2: MNHEY and SVGAGI. CDR3 size: 16 residues. V lost 0 bases and J lost 1, with 12 bases in between. The chain's CDR3 is CASSYSLGQGNTEAFF. DNA for the CDR3: TGTGCCAGCAGTTACTCTTTAGGGCAGGGGAACACTGAAGCTTTCTTT.

The chain employs TRBV5-6 and TRBJ2-1, with 9 bases lining up with TRBD1. The CDR3 has 15 residues. Trimming took 4 bases from V and 3 from J; bases not matched to a gene: 5. Germline CDR1 and CDR2: SGHDT and YYEEEE. The CDR3 spells CASSPPGQGYNEQFF. The CDR3, as DNA: TGTGCCAGCAGCCCCCCGGGACAGGGCTACAATGAGCAGTTCTTC.

The chain recombines TRBV15 with TRBJ1-1; a weak D match, TRBD1 (5 bases). CDR1 is LNHNV and CDR2 is YYDKDF in the germline V gene (reference sequence). V shed 0 bases and J shed 3 bases, with 14 bases lying between them. This CDR3 contains 16 residues. The CDR3 here is CATSRESIDRDTEAFF. The CDR3, as DNA: TGTGCCACCAGCAGAGAAAGTATCGACAGAGACACTGAAGCTTTCTTT.

The rearrangement joins TRBV27 to TRBJ2-2; D unclear. Per the germline V gene, CDR1 is MNHEY and CDR2 is SMNVEV (reference sequence). This CDR3 contains 14 residues. V lost 7 bases to trimming and J lost 0 bases, with 9 bases between them. CDR3 sequence: CASTLKTNTGELFF. CDR3 DNA: TGTGCCAGCACCCTAAAAACGAACACCGGGGAGCTGTTTTTT.

The chain is built from TRBV7-9 and TRBJ2-1; D gene unclear. This CDR3 has 11 amino acids. Germline lookup yields CDR1 SEHNR and CDR2 FQNEAQ (reference sequence). V shed 3 bases and J shed 9 bases, with 6 bases lying between them. CDR3 nucleotide sequence: TGTGCCAGCAGCTTTCCCGGTGAGCAGTTCTTC. Translating it yields CASSFPGEQFF. Looking up the rest from reference TRBV7-9 and TRBJ2-1 gives the full variable domain: DTGVSQNPRHKITKRGQNVTFRCDPISEHNRLYWYRQTLGQGPEFLTYFQNEAQLEKSRLLSDRFSAERPKGSFSTLEIQRTEQGDSAMYLCASSFPGEQFFGPGTRLTVL.

This sequence joins TRBV5-1 and TRBJ1-2; TRBD1 matches 10 bases. Per the germline V gene, CDR1 is SGHRS and CDR2 is YFSETQ. The CDR3 has 13 amino acids. With V trimmed by 6 bases and J by 10 bases, 9 bases remained unmatched. CDR3 region: CASNKDRGHVYTF. In DNA form, the CDR3 reads TGCGCCAGCAATAAAGACAGGGGGCACGTCTACACCTTC.

As regards this clone: Germline is not matched at one junction end, which may reflect a read error. The chain links TRBV29-1 to TRBJ2-5; 7 nucleotides agree with TRBD2. The CDR3 is 10 amino acids. Germline V gene sequence: CDR1 SQVTM, CDR2 ANQGSEA. CDR3 residues: CSVESGDRDF. In nucleotides, the CDR3 is TGCAGCGTTGAGAGCGGGGATAGGGACTTC.

This clone was recorded once. The chain recombines TRBV28 with TRBJ2-1; TRBD2 aligns across 9 bases. This CDR3 region has 16 residues. Per germline, CDR1 MDHEN and CDR2 SYDVKM. The V and J ends lost 4 bases and 5 bases, in that order; junction bases with no gene match: 9. Written as DNA, the CDR3 is TGTGCCAGCAGTTATTTAGCGGGAGCGTACCACAATGAGCAGTTCTTC. Translation gives CASSYLAGAYHNEQFF.

This chain uses TRBV6-5 with TRBJ1-1; possibly TRBD1 for D (5 bases). The germline CDR1 and CDR2 sequences are MNHEY and SVGAGI. This CDR3 is 15 amino acids long. V lost 6 bases, J lost 1 base, and 15 bases lay in between. The CDR3, as DNA: TGTGCCAGCAGGCCCCCGAACAGGCGGAACACTGAAGCTTTCTTT. Translated, it gives CASRPPNRRNTEAFF.